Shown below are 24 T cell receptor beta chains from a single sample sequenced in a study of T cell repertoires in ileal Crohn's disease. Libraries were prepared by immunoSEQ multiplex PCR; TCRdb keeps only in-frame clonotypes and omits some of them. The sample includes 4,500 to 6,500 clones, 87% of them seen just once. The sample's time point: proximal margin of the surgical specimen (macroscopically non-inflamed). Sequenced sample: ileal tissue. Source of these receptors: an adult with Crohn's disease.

CDR3 nucleotide sequence: TGTGCCAGCAGCTTGGACGGGAATAATTCACCCCTCCACTTT. It translates to CASSLDGNNSPLHF. The V call is TRBV4-2, the J call TRBJ1-6; D unresolved. Germline CDR1 LGHNA, CDR2 YNFKEQ. V was pared by 5 bases and J by 5 bases, with 10 bases between. The length of the CDR3 is 14 residues.

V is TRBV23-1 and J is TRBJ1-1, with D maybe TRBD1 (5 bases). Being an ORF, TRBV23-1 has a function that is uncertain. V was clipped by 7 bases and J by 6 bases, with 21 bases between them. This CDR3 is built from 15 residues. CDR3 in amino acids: CASTKRGVGTAEAFF. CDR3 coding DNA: TGCGCCAGCACAAAACGGGGGGTTGGGACCGCTGAAGCTTTCTTT.

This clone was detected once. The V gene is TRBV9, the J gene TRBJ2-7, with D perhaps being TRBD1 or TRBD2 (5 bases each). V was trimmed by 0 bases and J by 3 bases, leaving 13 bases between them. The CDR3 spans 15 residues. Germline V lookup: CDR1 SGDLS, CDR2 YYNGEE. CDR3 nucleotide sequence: TGTGCCAGCAGCGTAGGGTCGGGGCAGGGCTACGAGCAGTACTTC. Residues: CASSVGSGQGYEQYF.

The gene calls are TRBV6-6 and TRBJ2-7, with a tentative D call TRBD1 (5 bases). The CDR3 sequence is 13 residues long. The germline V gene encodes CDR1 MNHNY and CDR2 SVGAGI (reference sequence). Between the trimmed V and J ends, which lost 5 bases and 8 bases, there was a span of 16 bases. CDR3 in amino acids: CASSLDRAQKQYF. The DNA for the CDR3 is TGTGCCAGCAGTCTCGACAGAGCACAGAAGCAGTACTTC.

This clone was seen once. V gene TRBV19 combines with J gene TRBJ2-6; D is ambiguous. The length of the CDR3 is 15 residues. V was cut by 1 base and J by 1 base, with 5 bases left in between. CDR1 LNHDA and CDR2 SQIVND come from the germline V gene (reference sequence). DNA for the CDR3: TGTGCCAGTAGTATAGTAGCTTCTGGGGCCAACGTCCTGACTTTC. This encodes CASSIVASGANVLTF.

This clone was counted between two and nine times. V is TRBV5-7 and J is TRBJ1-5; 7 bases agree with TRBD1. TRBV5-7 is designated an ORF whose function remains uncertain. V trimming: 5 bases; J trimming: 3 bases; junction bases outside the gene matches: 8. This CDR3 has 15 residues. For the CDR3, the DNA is TGTGCCAGCAGACCTACAGGGGAGAACAATCAGCCCCAGCATTTT. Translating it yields CASRPTGENNQPQHF.

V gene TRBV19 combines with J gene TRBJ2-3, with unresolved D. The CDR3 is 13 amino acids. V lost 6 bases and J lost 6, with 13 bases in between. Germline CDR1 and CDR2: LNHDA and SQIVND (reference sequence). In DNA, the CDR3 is TGTGCCAGTAGAGACACCTATCGGGATACGCAGTATTTT. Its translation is CASRDTYRDTQYF.

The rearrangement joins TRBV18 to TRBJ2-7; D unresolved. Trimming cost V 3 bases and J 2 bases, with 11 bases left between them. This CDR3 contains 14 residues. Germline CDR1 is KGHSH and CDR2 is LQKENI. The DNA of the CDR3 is TGTGCCAGCTCACCCTCGGCTCGGACCTACGAGCAGTACTTC. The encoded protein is CASSPSARTYEQYF.

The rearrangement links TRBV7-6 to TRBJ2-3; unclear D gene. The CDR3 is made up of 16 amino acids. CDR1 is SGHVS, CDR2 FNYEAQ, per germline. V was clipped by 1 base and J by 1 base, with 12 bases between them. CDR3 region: CASSLGASARTDTQYF. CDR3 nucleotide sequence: TGTGCCAGCAGCTTAGGGGCGTCAGCTCGCACAGATACGCAGTATTTT.

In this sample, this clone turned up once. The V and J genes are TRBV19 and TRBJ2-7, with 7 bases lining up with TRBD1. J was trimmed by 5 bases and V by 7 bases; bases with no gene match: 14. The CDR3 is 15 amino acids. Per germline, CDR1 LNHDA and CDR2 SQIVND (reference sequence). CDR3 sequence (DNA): TGTGCCAGTAAGGGAGATCACAGGGGCCCCCACGAGCAGTACTTC. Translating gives CASKGDHRGPHEQYF.

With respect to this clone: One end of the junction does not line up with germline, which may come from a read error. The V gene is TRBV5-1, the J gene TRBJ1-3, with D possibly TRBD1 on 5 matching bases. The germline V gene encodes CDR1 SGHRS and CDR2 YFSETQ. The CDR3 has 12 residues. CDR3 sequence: CASSRIGGDFSF. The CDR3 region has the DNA TGCGCCAGCAGCAGAATCGGAGGGGACTTTTCTTTT.

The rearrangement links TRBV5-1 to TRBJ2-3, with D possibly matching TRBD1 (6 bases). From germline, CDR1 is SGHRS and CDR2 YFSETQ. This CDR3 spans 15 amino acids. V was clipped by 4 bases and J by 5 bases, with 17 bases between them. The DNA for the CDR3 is TGCGCCAGCAGCGTACAGGGAGTAGGGCAAGATACGCAGTATTTT. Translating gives CASSVQGVGQDTQYF.

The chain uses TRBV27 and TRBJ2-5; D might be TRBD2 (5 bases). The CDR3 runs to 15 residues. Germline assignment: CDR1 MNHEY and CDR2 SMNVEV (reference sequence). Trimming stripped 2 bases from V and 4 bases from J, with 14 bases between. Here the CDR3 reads CASSLNAGLAETQYF. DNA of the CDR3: TGTGCCAGCAGTTTAAATGCTGGCCTAGCAGAGACCCAGTACTTC.

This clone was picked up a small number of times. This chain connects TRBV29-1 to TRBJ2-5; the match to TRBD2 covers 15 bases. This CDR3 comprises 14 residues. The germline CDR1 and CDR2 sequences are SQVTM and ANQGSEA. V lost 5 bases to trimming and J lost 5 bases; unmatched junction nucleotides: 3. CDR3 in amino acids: CSVTGLAGGETQYF. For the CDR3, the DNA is TGCAGCGTTACCGGACTAGCGGGGGGGGAGACCCAGTACTTC.

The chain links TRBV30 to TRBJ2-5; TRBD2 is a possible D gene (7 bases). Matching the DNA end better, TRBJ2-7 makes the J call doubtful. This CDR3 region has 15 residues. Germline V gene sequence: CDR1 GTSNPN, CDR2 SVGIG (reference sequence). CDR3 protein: CAWRLMGGQGNEQYF. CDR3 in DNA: TGTGCCTGGAGATTGATGGGGGGGCAGGGGAACGAGCAGTACTTC.

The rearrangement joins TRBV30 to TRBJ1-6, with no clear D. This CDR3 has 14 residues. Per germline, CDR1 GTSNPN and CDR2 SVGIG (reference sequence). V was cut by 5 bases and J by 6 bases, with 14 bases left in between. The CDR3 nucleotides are TGTGCCTGGTCCAGGTCAAGGGTTAATTCACCCCTCCACTTT. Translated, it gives CAWSRSRVNSPLHF.

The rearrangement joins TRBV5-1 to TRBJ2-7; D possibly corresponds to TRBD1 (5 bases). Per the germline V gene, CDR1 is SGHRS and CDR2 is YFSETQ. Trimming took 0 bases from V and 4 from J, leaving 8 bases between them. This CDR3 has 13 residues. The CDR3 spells CASSLGQRYEQYF. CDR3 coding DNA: TGCGCCAGCAGCTTGGGACAGAGATACGAGCAGTACTTC.

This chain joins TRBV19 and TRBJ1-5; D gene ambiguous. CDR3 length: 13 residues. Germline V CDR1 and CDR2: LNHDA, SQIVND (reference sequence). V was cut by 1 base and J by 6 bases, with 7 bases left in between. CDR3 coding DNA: TGTGCCAGTAGTATAGGGGAAGTTCAGCCCCAGCATTTT. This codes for CASSIGEVQPQHF.

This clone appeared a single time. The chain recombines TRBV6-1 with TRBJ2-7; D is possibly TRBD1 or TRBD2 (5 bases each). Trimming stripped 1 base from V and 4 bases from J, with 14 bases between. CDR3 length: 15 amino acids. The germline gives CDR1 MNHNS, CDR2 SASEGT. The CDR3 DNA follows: TGTGCCAGCAGTGAAGGAGAAGCAGGGAGATACGAGCAGTACTTC. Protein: CASSEGEAGRYEQYF.

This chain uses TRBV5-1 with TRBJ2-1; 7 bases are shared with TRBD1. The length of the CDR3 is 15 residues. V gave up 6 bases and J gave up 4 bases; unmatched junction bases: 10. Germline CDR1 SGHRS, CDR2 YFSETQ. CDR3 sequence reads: CASKRDSGVYNEQFF. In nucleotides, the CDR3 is TGCGCCAGCAAAAGGGACAGTGGGGTTTACAATGAGCAGTTCTTC. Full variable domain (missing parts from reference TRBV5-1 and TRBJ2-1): KAGVTQTPRYLIKTRGQQVTLSCSPISGHRSVSWYQQTPGQGLQFLFEYFSETQRNKGNFPGRFSGRQFSNSRSEMNVSTLELGDSALYLCASKRDSGVYNEQFFGPGTRLTVL.

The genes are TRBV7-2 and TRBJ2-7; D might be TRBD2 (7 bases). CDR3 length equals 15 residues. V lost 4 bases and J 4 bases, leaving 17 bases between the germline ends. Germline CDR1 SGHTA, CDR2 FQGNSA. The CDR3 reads CASSSREGGGYEQYF. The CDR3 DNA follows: TGTGCCAGCAGCTCACGAGAGGGAGGGGGGTACGAGCAGTACTTC.

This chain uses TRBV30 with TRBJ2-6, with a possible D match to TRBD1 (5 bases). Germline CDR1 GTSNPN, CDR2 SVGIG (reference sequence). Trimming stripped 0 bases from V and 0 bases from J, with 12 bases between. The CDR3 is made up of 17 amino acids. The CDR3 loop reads CAWSVGAGSSGANVLTF. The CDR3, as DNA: TGTGCCTGGAGTGTAGGGGCTGGATCCTCTGGGGCCAACGTCCTGACTTTC. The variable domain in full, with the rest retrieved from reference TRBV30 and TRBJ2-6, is SQTIHQWPATLVQPVGSPLSLECTVEGTSNPNLYWYRQAAGRGLQLLFYSVGIGQISSEVPQNLSASRPQDRQFILSSKKLLLSDSGFYLCAWSVGAGSSGANVLTFGAGSRLTVL.

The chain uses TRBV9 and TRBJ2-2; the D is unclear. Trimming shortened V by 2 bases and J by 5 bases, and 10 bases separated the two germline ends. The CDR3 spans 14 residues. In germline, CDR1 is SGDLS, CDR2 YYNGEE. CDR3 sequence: CASSVRQTTGELFF. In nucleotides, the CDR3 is TGTGCCAGCAGCGTGCGACAAACGACCGGGGAGCTGTTTTTT. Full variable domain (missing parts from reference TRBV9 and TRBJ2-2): DSGVTQTPKHLITATGQRVTLRCSPRSGDLSVYWYQQSLDQGLQFLIQYYNGEERAKGNILERFSAQQFPDLHSELNLSSLELGDSALYFCASSVRQTTGELFFGEGSRLTVL.

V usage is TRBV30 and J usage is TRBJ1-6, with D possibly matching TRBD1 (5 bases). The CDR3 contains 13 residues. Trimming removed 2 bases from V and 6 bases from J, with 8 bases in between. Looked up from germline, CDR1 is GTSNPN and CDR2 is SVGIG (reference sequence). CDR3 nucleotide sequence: TGTGCCTGGAGTCTCCAGGGTAATTCACCCCTCCACTTT. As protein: CAWSLQGNSPLHF.